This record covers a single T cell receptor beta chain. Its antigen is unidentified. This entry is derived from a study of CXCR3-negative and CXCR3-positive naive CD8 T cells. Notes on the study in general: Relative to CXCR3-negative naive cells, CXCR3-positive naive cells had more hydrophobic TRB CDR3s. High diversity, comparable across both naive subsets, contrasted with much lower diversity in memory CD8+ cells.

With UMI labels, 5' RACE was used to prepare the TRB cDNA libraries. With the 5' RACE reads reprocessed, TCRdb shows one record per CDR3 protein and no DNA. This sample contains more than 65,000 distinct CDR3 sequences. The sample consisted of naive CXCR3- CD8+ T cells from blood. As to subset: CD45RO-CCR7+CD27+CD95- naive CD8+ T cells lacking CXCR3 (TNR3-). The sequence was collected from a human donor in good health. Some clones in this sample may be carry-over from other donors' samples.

CDR3: CSVLGGPLSYEQYF. The chain uses TRBV29-1 and TRBJ2-7; TCRdb names TRBD1, which stays unverified in the absence of DNA. This CDR3 is 14 amino acids long. Germline CDR1 is SQVTM and CDR2 is ANQGSEA.